This entry lists 25 T cell receptor beta chains sequenced from one sample in a study of T-cell memory formation after mild COVID-19. TCRdb re-derived calls from the 5' RACE reads in MiXCR, one entry per CDR3 protein. The data contain 180,000 or so distinct CDR3 sequences, approximately 10% of them singletons. Sequenced sample: PBMCs or a T cell subset sorted from them (not recorded which). The receptors come from a man aged 18 to 29 who had mild COVID-19 (a few samples of this study predate the infection). Cell type and time point are not known.

The table lists this clonotype with a few counts. The J gene is TRBJ2-3, the V gene TRBV3-1, with 10 bases aligning to TRBD2. The CDR3 consists of 14 residues. Germline V gene sequence: CDR1 LGHDT, CDR2 YNNKEL (reference sequence). V lost 5 bases, J lost 3 bases, and 2 bases stayed unmatched. CDR3 sequence: CASSTSGATDTQYF. CDR3 DNA sequence: TGTGCCAGCAGCACTAGCGGGGCAACAGATACGCAGTATTTT.

In this sample, this clonotype turned up many times. This rearrangement joins TRBV12-3 or TRBV12-4 to TRBJ2-3; D gene uncertain. V shed 3 bases and J shed 0 bases, with 1 base lying between them. The CDR3 has 12 residues. The CDR3 region is CASSFSTDTQYF. For the CDR3, the DNA is TGTGCCAGCAGTTTTAGCACAGATACGCAGTATTTT.

The gene calls are TRBV24-1 and TRBJ1-1; weak D call: TRBD1 (6 bases). CDR1 is KGHDR, CDR2 SFDVKD, per germline. Trimming removed 6 bases from V and 3 bases from J, with 7 bases in between. The CDR3 spans 12 residues. CDR3 in amino acids: CATSYRDTEAFF. The CDR3 bases are TGTGCCACCAGTTACAGGGACACTGAAGCTTTCTTT.

Many counts were recorded for this clonotype. The chain is built from TRBV12-3 or TRBV12-4 and TRBJ2-3, with TRBD1 matching over 8 bases. V lost 6 bases and J lost 4; bases outside the gene matches: 3. The CDR3 runs 13 residues. CDR3 sequence: CASRTTGADTQYF. The CDR3 DNA reads as TGTGCCAGCAGGACGACAGGGGCAGATACGCAGTATTTT.

V is TRBV3-1 and J is TRBJ2-7; maybe TRBD1 (6 bases). The germline V gene has CDR1 LGHDT and CDR2 YNNKEL (reference sequence). This CDR3 spans 13 amino acids. V lost 6 bases to trimming and J lost 2 bases, with 11 bases between them. The DNA of the CDR3 is TGTGCCAGCAGTGGGGACACCACCTACGAGCAGTACTTC. It codes for CASSGDTTYEQYF.

There are a few counts of this clonotype. The chain is built from TRBV4-3 and TRBJ1-1, with D tentatively TRBD1 (5 bases). The V gene's germline CDR1 is LGHNA and CDR2 YSLEER. Trimming took off 1 base at V and 1 base at J, with 10 bases between the two ends. The CDR3 is 15 amino acids. CDR3 nucleotide sequence: TGCGCCAGCAGCCAAGGGGACCGGGGGAACACTGAAGCTTTCTTT. It is translated as CASSQGDRGNTEAFF.

The chain joins TRBV11-2 to TRBJ1-1; perhaps TRBD1 as D (6 bases). V shed 5 bases and J shed 1 base, with 11 bases lying between them. The CDR3 is made up of 14 amino acids. CDR1 is SGHAT, CDR2 FQNNGV, per germline. The CDR3: CASSGGHRNTEAFF. The CDR3 nucleotides read TGTGCCAGCAGCGGGGGACATCGGAACACTGAAGCTTTCTTT. The entire variable domain, with the rest obtained from reference TRBV11-2 and TRBJ1-1, is as follows: EAGVAQSPRYKIIEKRQSVAFWCNPISGHATLYWYQQILGQGPKLLIQFQNNGVVDDSQLPKDRFSAERLKGVDSTLKIQPAKLEDSAVYLCASSGGHRNTEAFFGQGTRLTVV.

The chain uses TRBV5-6 and TRBJ2-5; tentatively, D is TRBD1 or TRBD2 (5 bases each). The germline V and J ends were trimmed by 5 bases and 0 bases, with 11 bases remaining between them. The CDR3 runs to 14 residues. Germline V gene sequence: CDR1 SGHDT, CDR2 YYEEEE. This chain's CDR3 is CASRERGDQETQYF. The CDR3 bases are TGTGCCAGCAGGGAGAGGGGAGACCAAGAGACCCAGTACTTC. The full variable domain, completed using reference TRBV5-6 and TRBJ2-5, is DAGVTQSPTHLIKTRGQQVTLRCSPKSGHDTVSWYQQALGQGPQFIFQYYEEEERQRGNFPDRFSGHQFPNYSSELNVNALLLGDSALYLCASRERGDQETQYFGPGTRLLVL.

The table lists this clonotype with many counts. V gene TRBV28 combines with J gene TRBJ1-4; TRBD1 matches at 7 bases. J was trimmed by 7 bases and V by 6 bases; bases with no gene match: 11. The CDR3 contains 15 residues. Germline CDR1 reads MDHEN; CDR2 reads SYDVKM. CDR3 loop: CASREDPYRGEKLFF. Written as DNA, the CDR3 is TGTGCCAGCAGGGAAGATCCATACAGGGGTGAAAAACTGTTTTTT.

The table lists this clonotype with a few counts. The V gene is TRBV20-1, the J gene TRBJ2-6; D may be TRBD1 (5 bases). CDR3 length: 14 residues. V dropped 3 bases and J dropped 1 base, with 7 bases sitting between them. The V gene's germline CDR1 is DFQATT and CDR2 SNEGSKA (reference sequence). CDR3 in DNA: TGCAGTGCTAGGCCAGGGTCTGGGGCCAACGTCCTGACTTTC. Protein sequence: CSARPGSGANVLTF.

This clonotype was recorded a few times. V usage is TRBV20-1 and J usage is TRBJ2-5, with TRBD2 identical over 13 bases. The CDR3 loop spans 15 amino acids. CDR1 and CDR2 (germline): DFQATT, SNEGSKA (reference sequence). The V gene end was trimmed by 6 bases and the J gene end by 2 bases; junction bases not matched to a gene: 6. CDR3 protein: CSARRTSGGQETQYF. The CDR3 region has the DNA TGCAGTGCGAGACGGACTAGCGGGGGTCAAGAGACCCAGTACTTC.

This clonotype was picked up a small number of times. This sequence joins TRBV6-6 and TRBJ2-7; TRBD2 might be the D (6 bases). Germline V CDR1 and CDR2: MNHNY, SVGAGI (reference sequence). CDR3 length: 14 residues. Trimming stripped 6 bases from V and 0 bases from J, with 12 bases between. This CDR3 reads CASSWDGSSYEQYV. The DNA for the CDR3 is TGTGCCAGCAGCTGGGACGGGAGCTCCTACGAGCAGTACGTC.

The genes are TRBV7-2 and TRBJ1-6; D gene uncertain. Germline V gives CDR1 SGHTA, CDR2 FQGNSA. V was trimmed by 3 bases and J by 11 bases, leaving 5 bases between them. The length of the CDR3 is 11 residues. CDR3 loop: CASSFGAPLHF. The DNA for the CDR3 is TGTGCCAGCAGCTTCGGGGCACCCCTCCACTTT. Using reference TRBV7-2 and TRBJ1-6 for the parts outside the CDR3, the full variable domain is GAGVSQSPSNKVTEKGKDVELRCDPISGHTALYWYRQSLGQGLEFLIYFQGNSAPDKSGLPSDRFSAERTGGSVSTLTIQRTQQEDSAVYLCASSFGAPLHFGNGTRLTVT.

This clonotype was detected ten times or more. This chain links TRBV29-1 with TRBJ2-3; 8 bases fit TRBD2. Germline loops: CDR1 SQVTM, CDR2 ANQGSEA. V lost 6 bases and J lost 2; bases outside the gene matches: 7. The CDR3 is made up of 14 amino acids. Here the CDR3 DNA reads TGCAGCGTGGGGACGGGGGGGAACACAGATACGCAGTATTTT. It codes for CSVGTGGNTDTQYF.

Comments on this clonotype: One end of the junction varies from germline; a read error may be responsible. The chain uses TRBV20-1 and TRBJ2-5; D tentatively reads TRBD1 or TRBD2 (7 bases each). This CDR3 spans 15 amino acids. Germline loops: CDR1 DFQATT, CDR2 SNEGSKA (reference sequence). CDR3 residues: CSARDPGGAWENQYF. CDR3 bases: TGCAGTGCTAGAGATCCAGGGGGGGCCTGGGAGAACCAGTACTTC.

The gene calls are TRBV4-3 and TRBJ2-3; D not resolved. The germline V and J ends were trimmed by 0 bases and 4 bases, with 11 bases remaining between them. CDR1 and CDR2 (germline): LGHNA, YSLEER. The length of the CDR3 is 15 residues. CDR3 residues: CASSQEWAGPDTQYF. The CDR3 region has the DNA TGCGCCAGCAGCCAAGAGTGGGCAGGCCCAGATACGCAGTATTTT.

There are a few counts of this clonotype. The CDR3 sequence is CASSDRVHEQYF. The CDR3 DNA follows: TGCGCCAGCAGTGATAGGGTGCACGAGCAGTACTTC. The rearrangement links TRBV10-1 to TRBJ2-7; D unresolved. The CDR3 spans 12 residues. Germline values: CDR1 WNHNN, CDR2 SYGVQD (reference sequence). The V and J ends lost 3 bases and 5 bases respectively, with 8 bases between them.

The chain is built from TRBV11-2 and TRBJ2-1, with D possibly matching TRBD1 (5 bases). V was shortened by 1 base and J by 2 bases, with 9 bases between the two germline ends. Per germline, CDR1 SGHAT and CDR2 FQNNGV. The CDR3 consists of 15 residues. As DNA, the CDR3 is TGTGCCAGCAGCTTAGCGACAGCCGCCTACAATGAGCAGTTCTTC. This encodes CASSLATAAYNEQFF.

The chain carries TRBV7-9 and TRBJ1-2; the D is unclear. V lost 3 bases and J 4 bases, leaving 9 bases between the germline ends. CDR3 size: 13 residues. Germline values: CDR1 SEHNR, CDR2 FQNEAQ (reference sequence). CDR3 residues: CASSFRGPYGYTF. The CDR3 DNA sequence: TGTGCCAGCAGCTTTCGGGGTCCCTATGGCTACACCTTC.

The V gene is TRBV11-2, the J gene TRBJ2-7; 8 nucleotides align to TRBD2. Per germline, CDR1 SGHAT and CDR2 FQNNGV. This CDR3 is 16 amino acids long. The trim removed 5 bases at V and 2 bases at J, leaving 11 bases unmatched. CDR3: CASSPLGAGDPYEQYF. CDR3 nucleotides: TGTGCCAGCAGCCCTCTAGGAGCGGGGGATCCCTACGAGCAGTACTTC.

The chain is built from TRBV4-1 and TRBJ1-2; D call uncertain. This CDR3 spans 14 amino acids. In germline, CDR1 is MGHRA, CDR2 YSYEKL. Trimming took 0 bases from V and 8 from J, leaving 13 bases between them. CDR3 nucleotides: TGCGCCAGCAGCCAAGAGGTAGGAAGCCGCGGCTACACCTTC. Protein: CASSQEVGSRGYTF.

This clonotype was seen a handful of times. V gene TRBV3-1 combines with J gene TRBJ2-1; 10 bases match TRBD2. Trimming took 4 bases from V and 5 from J; bases not matched to a gene: 5. This CDR3 is 15 amino acids long. Germline V gives CDR1 LGHDT, CDR2 YNNKEL (reference sequence). The CDR3 loop is CASSPIAGGDNEQFF. As DNA, the CDR3 is TGTGCCAGCAGCCCTATAGCGGGGGGAGACAATGAGCAGTTCTTC.

The chain's CDR3 is CSVKNARQRQYF. The DNA of the CDR3 is TGCAGTGTCAAAAACGCAAGGCAGCGGCAGTACTTC. This chain joins TRBV20-1 and TRBJ2-7; D gene ambiguous. Germline CDR1 is DFQATT and CDR2 is SNEGSKA (reference sequence). The CDR3 has 12 residues. V shed 7 bases and J shed 9 bases, with 19 bases lying between them.

The rearrangement joins TRBV20-1 to TRBJ2-3; 11 nucleotides line up with TRBD2. Germline V gene lookup returns CDR1 DFQATT and CDR2 SNEGSKA (reference sequence). The CDR3 has 15 amino acids. Trimming removed 2 bases from V and 1 base from J; junction bases left unmatched: 2. In nucleotides, the CDR3 is TGCAGTGCTAGAATAGCGGGGGGGCGCACAGATACGCAGTATTTT. Encoded protein: CSARIAGGRTDTQYF.

With regard to this clonotype: A clone one base away is much larger, so this may be a read error. The chain has TRBV11-2 and TRBJ1-1; 8 nucleotides align to TRBD1. Per germline, CDR1 SGHAT and CDR2 FQNNGV. V lost 1 base, J lost 4 bases, and 14 bases stayed unmatched. CDR3 size: 18 residues. CDR3 protein: CASSLAFFRGRDSTEAFF. CDR3 DNA: TGTGCCAGCAGCTTAGCGTTCTTCAGGGGGCGCGACTCCACTGAAGCTTTCTTT. Full variable domain (missing parts from reference TRBV11-2 and TRBJ1-1): EAGVAQSPRYKIIEKRQSVAFWCNPISGHATLYWYQQILGQGPKLLIQFQNNGVVDDSQLPKDRFSAERLKGVDSTLKIQPAKLEDSAVYLCASSLAFFRGRDSTEAFFGQGTRLTVV.